Here is one T cell receptor beta chain with its context. Its specificity is unknown. Sorted subsets were CFSE-labeled and cultured roughly five days with allogeneic dendritic cells. CD4+ or CD8+ T cells were sorted as naive CD45RA+ or memory CD45RO+. Only in-frame clones appear in the TCRdb table, and some are missing; sequencing was by immunoSEQ multiplex PCR. Counted here are over 8,000 clones, around three fifths occurring once; the ten biggest clones make up 0.5% to 0.7%. Trimming removed 4 bases from V and 3 bases from J; junction bases left unmatched: 2. CDR1 MGHRA and CDR2 YSYEKL come from the germline V gene. The CDR3 loop spans 16 amino acids. This sample was included in a study of regulatory dendritic cells for organ transplantation. For the study at large: Regulatory dendritic cells were monocyte-derived, receiving vitamin D3 on days 0 and 4 and IL-10 on day 4.

The gene calls are TRBV4-1 and TRBJ2-3, with 15 nucleotides matching TRBD2. The sequencing input was naive CD4+ T cells from blood cultured with dendritic cells. As for subset: CD45RA+ naive T cells. The TCR was taken from a human donor in good health. CDR3 DNA: TGCGCCAGCAGCCCGGGACTAGCGGGGGGTACAGATACGCAGTATTTT. Its translation is CASSPGLAGGTDTQYF.